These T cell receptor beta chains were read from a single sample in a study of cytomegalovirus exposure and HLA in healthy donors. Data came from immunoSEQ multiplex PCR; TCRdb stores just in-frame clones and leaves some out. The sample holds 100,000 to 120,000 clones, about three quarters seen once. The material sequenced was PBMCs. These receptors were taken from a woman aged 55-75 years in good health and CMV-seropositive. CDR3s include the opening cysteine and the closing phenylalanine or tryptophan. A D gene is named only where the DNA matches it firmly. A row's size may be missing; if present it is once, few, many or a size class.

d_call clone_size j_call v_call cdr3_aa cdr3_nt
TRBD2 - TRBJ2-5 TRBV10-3 CAISDLAGEETQYF TGTGCCATCAGCGACCTAGCGGGGGAAGAGACCCAGTACTTC
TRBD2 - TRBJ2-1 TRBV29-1 CSVDATSGGPYNEQFF TGCAGCGTTGATGCTACTAGCGGGGGCCCCTACAATGAGCAGTTCTTC
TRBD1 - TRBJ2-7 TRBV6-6 CASSYPSGTAYEQYF TGTGCCAGCAGCTACCCTTCCGGGACAGCATACGAGCAGTACTTC
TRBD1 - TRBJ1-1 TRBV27 CASSRQGDTEAFF TGTGCCAGCAGCCGGCAGGGGGACACTGAAGCTTTCTTT
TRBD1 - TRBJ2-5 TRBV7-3 CASSLGPGGVETQYF TGTGCCAGCAGCTTAGGGCCAGGGGGCGTTGAGACCCAGTACTTC
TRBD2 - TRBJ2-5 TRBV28 CASSWGTSVEETQYF TGTGCCAGCAGTTGGGGGACTAGTGTCGAAGAGACCCAGTACTTC
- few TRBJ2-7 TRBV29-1 CSVVDTFYEQYF TGCAGCGTTGTTGACACCTTCTACGAGCAGTACTTC
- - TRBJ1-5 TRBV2 CASSGVESNQPQHF TGTGCCAGCAGTGGGGTGGAGTCTAATCAGCCCCAGCATTTT
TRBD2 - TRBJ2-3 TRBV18 CASSLTSGADTQYF TGTGCCAGCTCACTGACTAGCGGGGCAGATACGCAGTATTTT
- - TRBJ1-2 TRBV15 CATQGPDYGYTF TGTGCCACGCAGGGCCCGGACTATGGCTACACCTTC
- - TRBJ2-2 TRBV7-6 CASSLGVEATKAGELFF TGTGCCAGCAGCTTAGGGGTCGAGGCGACCAAGGCCGGGGAGCTGTTTTTT
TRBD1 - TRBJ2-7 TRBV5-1 CASSFLLLIGTGGNYEQYF TGCGCCAGCAGCTTCCTCCTCCTTATCGGGACAGGGGGCAACTACGAGCAGTACTTC
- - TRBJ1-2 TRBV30 CAWSVPTESYGYTF TGTGCCTGGAGTGTCCCGACAGAATCCTATGGCTACACCTTC
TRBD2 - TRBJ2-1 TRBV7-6 CASSLRTSGVDEQFF TGTGCCAGCAGCTTAAGAACTAGCGGGGTTGATGAGCAGTTCTTC
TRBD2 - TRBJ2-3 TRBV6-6 CASRGTSGAGGTQYF TGTGCCAGCAGAGGGACTAGCGGGGCCGGGGGTACGCAGTATTTT
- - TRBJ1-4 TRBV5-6 CASSFIENRDEKLFF TGTGCCAGCAGCTTTATCGAGAACAGAGATGAAAAACTGTTTTTT
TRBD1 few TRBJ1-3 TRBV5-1 CASSWDSSGNTIYF TGCGCCAGCAGCTGGGACAGCTCTGGAAACACCATATATTTT
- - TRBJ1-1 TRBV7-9 CASSLESRTEAFF TGTGCCAGCAGCTTAGAGAGCCGGACTGAAGCTTTCTTT
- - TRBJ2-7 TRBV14 CASSQLIFYEQYF TGTGCCAGCAGCCAATTAATATTCTACGAGCAGTACTTC
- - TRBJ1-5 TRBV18 CASSPGQTGDTNNQPQHF TGTGCCAGCTCACCAGGACAAACAGGAGATACTAACAATCAGCCCCAGCATTTT
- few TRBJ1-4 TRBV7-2 CASSPGLLVTNEKLFF TGTGCCAGCAGCCCGGGACTCCTGGTAACTAATGAAAAACTGTTTTTT
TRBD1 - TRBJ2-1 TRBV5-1 CASSFTGVVDEQFF TGCGCCAGCAGCTTTACAGGGGTGGTCGATGAGCAGTTCTTC
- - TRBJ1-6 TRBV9 CASSVAYRNSPLHF TGTGCCAGCAGCGTAGCGTACAGGAATTCACCCCTCCACTTT
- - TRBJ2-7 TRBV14 CASSQYSAYEQYF TGTGCCAGCAGCCAGTACAGTGCCTACGAGCAGTACTTC
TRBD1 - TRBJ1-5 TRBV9 CASSSTGESNQPQHF TGTGCCAGCAGTTCGACAGGGGAGAGCAATCAGCCCCAGCATTTT
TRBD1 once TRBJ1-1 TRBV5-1 CASSSTGVRGPEAFF TGCGCCAGCAGCAGTACAGGGGTCCGAGGTCCAGAAGCTTTCTTT
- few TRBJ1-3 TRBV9 CASSGGNGPGNTIYF TGTGCCAGCAGCGGAGGGAATGGCCCTGGAAACACCATATATTTT